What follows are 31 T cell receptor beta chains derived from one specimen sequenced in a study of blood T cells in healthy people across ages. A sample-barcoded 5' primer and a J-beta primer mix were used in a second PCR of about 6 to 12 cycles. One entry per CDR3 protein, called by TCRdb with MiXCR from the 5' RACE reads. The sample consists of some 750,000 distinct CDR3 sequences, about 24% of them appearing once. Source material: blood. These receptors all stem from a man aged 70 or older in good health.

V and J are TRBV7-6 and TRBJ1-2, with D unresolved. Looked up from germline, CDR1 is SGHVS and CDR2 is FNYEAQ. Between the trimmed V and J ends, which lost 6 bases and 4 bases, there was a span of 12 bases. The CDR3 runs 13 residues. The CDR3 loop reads CASSIDVFYGYTF. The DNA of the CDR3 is TGTGCCAGCAGTATCGACGTATTCTATGGCTACACCTTC.

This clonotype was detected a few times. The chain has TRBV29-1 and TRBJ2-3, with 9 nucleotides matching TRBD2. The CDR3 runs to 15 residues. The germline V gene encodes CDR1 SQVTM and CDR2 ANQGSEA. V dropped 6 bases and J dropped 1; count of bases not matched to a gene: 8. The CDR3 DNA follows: TGCAGCGTGGTTGGGGCTAGCGGGGGCACAGATACGCAGTATTTT. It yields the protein CSVVGASGGTDTQYF.

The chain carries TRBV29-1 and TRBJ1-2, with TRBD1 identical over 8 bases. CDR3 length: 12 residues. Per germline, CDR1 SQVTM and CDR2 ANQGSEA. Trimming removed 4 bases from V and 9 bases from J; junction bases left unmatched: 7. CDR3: CSVVDRGHCYTF. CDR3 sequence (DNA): TGCAGCGTTGTCGACAGGGGTCATTGCTACACCTTC.

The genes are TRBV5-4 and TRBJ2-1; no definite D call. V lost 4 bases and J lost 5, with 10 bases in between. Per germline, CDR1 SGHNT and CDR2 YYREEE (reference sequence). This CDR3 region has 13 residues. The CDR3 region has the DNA TGTGCCAGCAGCCCGACCACCGACAATGAGCAGTTCTTC. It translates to CASSPTTDNEQFF.

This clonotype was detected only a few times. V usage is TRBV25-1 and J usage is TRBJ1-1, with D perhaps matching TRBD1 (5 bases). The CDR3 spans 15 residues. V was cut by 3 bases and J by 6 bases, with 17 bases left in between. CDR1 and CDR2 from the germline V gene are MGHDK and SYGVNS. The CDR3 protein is CASSDGGRGMSEAFF. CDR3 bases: TGTGCCAGCAGTGACGGGGGACGGGGTATGTCTGAAGCTTTCTTT. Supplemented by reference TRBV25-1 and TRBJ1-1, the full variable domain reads EADIYQTPRYLVIGTGKKITLECSQTMGHDKMYWYQQDPGMELHLIHYSYGVNSTEKGDLSSESTVSRIRTEHFPLTLESARPSHTSQYLCASSDGGRGMSEAFFGQGTRLTVV.

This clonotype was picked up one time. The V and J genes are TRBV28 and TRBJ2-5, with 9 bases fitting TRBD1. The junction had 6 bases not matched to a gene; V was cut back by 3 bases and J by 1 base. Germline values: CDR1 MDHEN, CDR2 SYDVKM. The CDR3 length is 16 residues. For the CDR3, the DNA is TGTGCCAGCAGTTTTGGGACAGGGCAGTTCCAAGAGACCCAGTACTTC. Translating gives CASSFGTGQFQETQYF. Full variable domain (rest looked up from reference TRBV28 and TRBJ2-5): DVKVTQSSRYLVKRTGEKVFLECVQDMDHENMFWYRQDPGLGLRLIYFSYDVKMKEKGDIPEGYSVSREKKERFSLILESASTNQTSMYLCASSFGTGQFQETQYFGPGTRLLVL.

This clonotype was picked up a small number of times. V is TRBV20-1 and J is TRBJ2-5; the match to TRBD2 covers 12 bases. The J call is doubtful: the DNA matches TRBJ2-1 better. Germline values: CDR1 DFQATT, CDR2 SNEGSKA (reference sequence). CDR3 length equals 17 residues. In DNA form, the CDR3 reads TGCAGTGCTAGAGGGACTAGCGGGGAATCTGCCTACAATGAGCAGTTCTTC. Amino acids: CSARGTSGESAYNEQFF.

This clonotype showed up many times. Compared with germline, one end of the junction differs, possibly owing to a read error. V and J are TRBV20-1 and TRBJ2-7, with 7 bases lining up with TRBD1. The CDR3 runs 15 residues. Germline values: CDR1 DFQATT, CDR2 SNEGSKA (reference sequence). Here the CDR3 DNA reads TGCAGTGCTGGAGACAGGGACAAATACCTCTACGAGCAGTACTTC. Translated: CSAGDRDKYLYEQYF.

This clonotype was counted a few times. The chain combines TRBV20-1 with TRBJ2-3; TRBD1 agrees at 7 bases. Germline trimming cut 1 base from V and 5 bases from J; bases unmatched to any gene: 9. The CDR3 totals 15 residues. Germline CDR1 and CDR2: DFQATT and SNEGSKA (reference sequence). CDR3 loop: CSARGGGNRVDTQYF. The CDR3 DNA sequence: TGCAGTGCTAGAGGAGGGGGCAATAGGGTAGATACGCAGTATTTT.

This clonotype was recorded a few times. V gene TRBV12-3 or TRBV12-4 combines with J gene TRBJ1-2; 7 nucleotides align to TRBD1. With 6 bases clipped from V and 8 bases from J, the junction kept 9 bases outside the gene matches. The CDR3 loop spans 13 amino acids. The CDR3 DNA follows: TGTGCCAGCAGCTCTGACAGGGTCGGCGGCTACACCTTC. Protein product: CASSSDRVGGYTF.

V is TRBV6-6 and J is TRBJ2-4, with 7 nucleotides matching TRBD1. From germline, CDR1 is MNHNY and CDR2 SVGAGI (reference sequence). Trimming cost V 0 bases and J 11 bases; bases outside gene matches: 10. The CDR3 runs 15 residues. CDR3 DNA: TGTGCCAGCAGTTACTCGGCCCGGCAGGGGGTCCTTCAGTACTTC. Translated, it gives CASSYSARQGVLQYF.

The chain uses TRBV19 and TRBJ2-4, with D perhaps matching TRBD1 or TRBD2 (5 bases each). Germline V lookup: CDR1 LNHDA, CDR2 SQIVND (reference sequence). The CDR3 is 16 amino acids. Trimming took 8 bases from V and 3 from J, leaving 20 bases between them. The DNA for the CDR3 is TGTGCCAGTCGGGACGGCGGGTTGTGGGGCAAAAACATTCAGTACTTC. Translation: CASRDGGLWGKNIQYF.

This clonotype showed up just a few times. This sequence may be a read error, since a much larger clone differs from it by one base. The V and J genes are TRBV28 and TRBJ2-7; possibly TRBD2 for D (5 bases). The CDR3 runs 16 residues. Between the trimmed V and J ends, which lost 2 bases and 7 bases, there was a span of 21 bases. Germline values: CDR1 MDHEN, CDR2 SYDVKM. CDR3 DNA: TGTGCCAGCAGTTTAGTCAGGACTCGTGGGTCTGGAGAGCAGTACGTC. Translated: CASSLVRTRGSGEQYV.

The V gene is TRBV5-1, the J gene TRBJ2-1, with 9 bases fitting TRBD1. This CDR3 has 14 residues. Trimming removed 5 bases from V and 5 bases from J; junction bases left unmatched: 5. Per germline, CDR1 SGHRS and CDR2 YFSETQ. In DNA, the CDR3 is TGCGCCAGCAGACCGGGACAGGGAAACAATGAGCAGTTCTTC. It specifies CASRPGQGNNEQFF.

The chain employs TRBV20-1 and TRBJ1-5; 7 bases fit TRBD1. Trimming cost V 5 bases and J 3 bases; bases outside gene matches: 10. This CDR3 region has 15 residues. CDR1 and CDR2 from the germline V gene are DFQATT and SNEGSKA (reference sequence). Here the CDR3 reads CSARPTTGANQPQHF. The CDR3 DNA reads TGCAGTGCTCGCCCTACTACAGGGGCCAATCAGCCCCAGCATTTT.

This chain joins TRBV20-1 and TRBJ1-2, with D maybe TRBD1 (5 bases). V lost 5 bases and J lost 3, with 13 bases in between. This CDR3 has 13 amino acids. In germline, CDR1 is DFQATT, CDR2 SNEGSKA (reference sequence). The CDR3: CSASAPGHYGYTF. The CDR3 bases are TGCAGTGCTTCGGCCCCAGGGCACTATGGCTACACCTTC.

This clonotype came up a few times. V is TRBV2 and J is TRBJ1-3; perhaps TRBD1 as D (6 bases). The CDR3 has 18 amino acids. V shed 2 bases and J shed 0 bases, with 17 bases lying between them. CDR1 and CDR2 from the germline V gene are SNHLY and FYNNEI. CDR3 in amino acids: CASSERRGLGASGNTIYF. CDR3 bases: TGTGCCAGCAGTGAAAGGCGGGGATTGGGGGCCTCTGGAAACACCATATATTTT.

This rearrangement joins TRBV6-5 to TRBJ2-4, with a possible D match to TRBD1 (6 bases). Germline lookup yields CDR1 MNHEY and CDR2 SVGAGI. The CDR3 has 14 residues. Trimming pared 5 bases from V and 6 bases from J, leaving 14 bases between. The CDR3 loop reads CASSKAGVGNIQYF. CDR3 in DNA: TGTGCCAGCAGTAAAGCAGGGGTTGGAAACATTCAGTACTTC.

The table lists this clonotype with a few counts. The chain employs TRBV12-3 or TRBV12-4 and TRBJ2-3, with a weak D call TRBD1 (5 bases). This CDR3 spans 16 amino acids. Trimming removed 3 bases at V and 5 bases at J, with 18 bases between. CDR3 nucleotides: TGTGCCAGCAGTTTTATGGCAGGGCGAAACCTAGATACGCAGTATTTT. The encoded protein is CASSFMAGRNLDTQYF.

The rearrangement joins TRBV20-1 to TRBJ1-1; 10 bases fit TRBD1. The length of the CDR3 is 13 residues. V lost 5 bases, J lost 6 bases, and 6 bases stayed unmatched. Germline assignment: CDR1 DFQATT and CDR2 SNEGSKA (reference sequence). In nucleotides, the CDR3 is TGCAGTGCTCACCGGGACAGGGGCCCTGAAGCTTTCTTT. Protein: CSAHRDRGPEAFF.

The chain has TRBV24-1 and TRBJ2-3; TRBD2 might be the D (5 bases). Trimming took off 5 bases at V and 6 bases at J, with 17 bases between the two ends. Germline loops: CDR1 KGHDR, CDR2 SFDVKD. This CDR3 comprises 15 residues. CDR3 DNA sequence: TGTGCCACCAGTGTTCCGGGAAGCTCGAGGGATACGCAGTATTTT. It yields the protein CATSVPGSSRDTQYF.

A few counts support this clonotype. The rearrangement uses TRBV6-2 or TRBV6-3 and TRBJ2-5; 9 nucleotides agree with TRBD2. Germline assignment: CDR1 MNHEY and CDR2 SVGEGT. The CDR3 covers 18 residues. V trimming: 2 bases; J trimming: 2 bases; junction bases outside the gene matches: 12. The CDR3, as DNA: TGTGCCAGCAGTTACCGAGGAGAAGCGGGAGGTCGACAAGAGACCCAGTACTTC. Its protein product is CASSYRGEAGGRQETQYF.

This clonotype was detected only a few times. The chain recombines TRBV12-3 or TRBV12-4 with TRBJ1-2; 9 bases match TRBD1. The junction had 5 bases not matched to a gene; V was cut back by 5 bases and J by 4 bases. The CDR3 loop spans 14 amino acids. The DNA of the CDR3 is TGTGCCAGCAGTCTAGGACAGGGGACCTATGGCTACACCTTC. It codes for CASSLGQGTYGYTF.

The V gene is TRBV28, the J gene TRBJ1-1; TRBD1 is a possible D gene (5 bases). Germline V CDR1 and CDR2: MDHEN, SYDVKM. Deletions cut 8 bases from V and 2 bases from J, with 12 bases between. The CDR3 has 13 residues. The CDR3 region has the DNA TGTGCCAGCCCCAGGAGGACAAACACTGAAGCTTTCTTT. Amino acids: CASPRRTNTEAFF. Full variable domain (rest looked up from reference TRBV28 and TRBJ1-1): DVKVTQSSRYLVKRTGEKVFLECVQDMDHENMFWYRQDPGLGLRLIYFSYDVKMKEKGDIPEGYSVSREKKERFSLILESASTNQTSMYLCASPRRTNTEAFFGQGTRLTVV.

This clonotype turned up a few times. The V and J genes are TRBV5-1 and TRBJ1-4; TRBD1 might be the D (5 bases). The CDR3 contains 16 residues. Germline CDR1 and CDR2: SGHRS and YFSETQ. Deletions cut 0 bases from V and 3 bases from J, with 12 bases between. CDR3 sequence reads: CASSLGGDAANEKLFF. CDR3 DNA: TGCGCCAGCAGCTTGGGGGGGGACGCGGCTAATGAAAAACTGTTTTTT.

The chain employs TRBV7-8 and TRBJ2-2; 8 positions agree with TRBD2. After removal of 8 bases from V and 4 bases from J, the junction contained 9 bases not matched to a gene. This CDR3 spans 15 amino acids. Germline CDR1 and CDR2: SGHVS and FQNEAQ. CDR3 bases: TGTGCCAGCGACAAGAGCGGGAGTTTCACCGGGGAGCTGTTTTTT. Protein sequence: CASDKSGSFTGELFF.

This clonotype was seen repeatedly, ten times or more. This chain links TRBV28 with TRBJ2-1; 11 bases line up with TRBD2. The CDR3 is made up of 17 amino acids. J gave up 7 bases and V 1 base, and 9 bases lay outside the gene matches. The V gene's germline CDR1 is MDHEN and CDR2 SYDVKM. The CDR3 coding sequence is TGTGCCAGCAGTTTATTCACTAGCGGGAGCAGCGGGAATGAGCAGTTCTTC. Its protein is CASSLFTSGSSGNEQFF.

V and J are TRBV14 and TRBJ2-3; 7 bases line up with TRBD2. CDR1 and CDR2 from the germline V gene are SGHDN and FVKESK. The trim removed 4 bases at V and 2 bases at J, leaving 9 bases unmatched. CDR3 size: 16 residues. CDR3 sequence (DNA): TGTGCCAGCAGCCGGGGGGGGAGTCTTACCACAGATACGCAGTATTTT. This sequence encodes CASSRGGSLTTDTQYF.

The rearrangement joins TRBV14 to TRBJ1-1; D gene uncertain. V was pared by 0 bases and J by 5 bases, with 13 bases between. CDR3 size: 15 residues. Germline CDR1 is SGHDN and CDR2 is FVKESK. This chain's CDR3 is CASSQDLAVWTEAFF. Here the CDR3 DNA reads TGTGCCAGCAGCCAAGATCTGGCAGTATGGACTGAAGCTTTCTTT.

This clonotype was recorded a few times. The CDR3 sequence: CASSPDRNDYNEQFF. In DNA form, the CDR3 reads TGTGCCAGCAGCCCCGACAGGAATGACTACAATGAGCAGTTCTTC. The J gene is TRBJ2-5, the V gene TRBV7-3; a possible D gene is TRBD1 (6 bases). TRBJ2-1 matches the DNA end more closely, so the J call is doubtful. Germline V gene sequence: CDR1 SGHTA, CDR2 FQGTGA. CDR3 length: 15 amino acids.

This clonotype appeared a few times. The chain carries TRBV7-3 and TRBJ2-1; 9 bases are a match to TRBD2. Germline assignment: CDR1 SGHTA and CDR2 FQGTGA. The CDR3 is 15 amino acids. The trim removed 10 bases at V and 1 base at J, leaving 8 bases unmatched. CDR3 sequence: CATALAGPSYNEQFF. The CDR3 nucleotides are TGTGCCACCGCGCTAGCGGGACCATCCTACAATGAGCAGTTCTTC.